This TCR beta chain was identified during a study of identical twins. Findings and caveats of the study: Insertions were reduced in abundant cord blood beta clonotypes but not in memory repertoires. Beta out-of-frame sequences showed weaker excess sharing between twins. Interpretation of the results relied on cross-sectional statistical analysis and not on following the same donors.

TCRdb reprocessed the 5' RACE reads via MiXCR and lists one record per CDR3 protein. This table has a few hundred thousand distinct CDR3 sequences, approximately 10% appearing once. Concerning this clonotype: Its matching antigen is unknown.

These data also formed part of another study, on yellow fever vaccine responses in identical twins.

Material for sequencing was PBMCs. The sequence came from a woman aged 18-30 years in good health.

Here the CDR3 reads CASSLGQRNEQFF. The DNA of the CDR3 is TGTGCCAGCAGCTTGGGCCAAAGAAATGAGCAGTTCTTC. The chain carries TRBV7-2 and TRBJ2-1; D unclear. Germline assignment: CDR1 SGHTA and CDR2 FQGNSA. V was shortened by 3 bases and J by 7 bases, with 10 bases between the two germline ends. The CDR3 has 13 amino acids.